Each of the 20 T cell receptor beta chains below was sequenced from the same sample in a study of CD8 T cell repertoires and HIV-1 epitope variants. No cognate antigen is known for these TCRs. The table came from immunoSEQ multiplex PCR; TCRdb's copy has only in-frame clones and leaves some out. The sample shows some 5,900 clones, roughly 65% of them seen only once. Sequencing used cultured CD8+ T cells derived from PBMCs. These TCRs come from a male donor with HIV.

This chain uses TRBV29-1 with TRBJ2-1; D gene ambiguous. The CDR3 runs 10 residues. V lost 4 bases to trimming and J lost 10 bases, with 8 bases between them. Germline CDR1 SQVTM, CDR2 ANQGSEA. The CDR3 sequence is CSVGGREQFF. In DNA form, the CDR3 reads TGCAGCGTTGGGGGTCGGGAGCAGTTCTTC.

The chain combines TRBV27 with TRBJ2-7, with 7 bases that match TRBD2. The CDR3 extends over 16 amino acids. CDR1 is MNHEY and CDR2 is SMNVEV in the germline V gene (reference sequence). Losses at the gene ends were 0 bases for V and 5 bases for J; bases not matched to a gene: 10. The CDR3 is CASSLSMGTIVHEQYF. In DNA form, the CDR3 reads TGTGCCAGCAGTTTATCGATGGGGACTATAGTCCACGAGCAGTACTTC.

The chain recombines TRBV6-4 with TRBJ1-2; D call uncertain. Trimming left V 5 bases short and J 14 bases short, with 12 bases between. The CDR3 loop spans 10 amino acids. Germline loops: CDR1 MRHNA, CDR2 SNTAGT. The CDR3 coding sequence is TGTGCCAGCAGTTCGCGGTTGACAACCTTC. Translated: CASSSRLTTF.

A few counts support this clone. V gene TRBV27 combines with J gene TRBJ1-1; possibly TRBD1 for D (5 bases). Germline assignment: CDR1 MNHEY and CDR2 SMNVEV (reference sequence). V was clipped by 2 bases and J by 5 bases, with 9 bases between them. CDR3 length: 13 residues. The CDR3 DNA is TGTGCCAGCAGTTTAGGGGGAGGGACTGAAGCTTTCTTT. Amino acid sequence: CASSLGGGTEAFF.

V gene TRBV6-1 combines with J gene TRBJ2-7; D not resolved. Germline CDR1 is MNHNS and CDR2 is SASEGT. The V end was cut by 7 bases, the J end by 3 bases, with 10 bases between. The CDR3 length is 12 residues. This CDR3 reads CASTYGSYEQYF. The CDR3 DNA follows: TGTGCCAGCACTTACGGTAGCTACGAGCAGTACTTC.

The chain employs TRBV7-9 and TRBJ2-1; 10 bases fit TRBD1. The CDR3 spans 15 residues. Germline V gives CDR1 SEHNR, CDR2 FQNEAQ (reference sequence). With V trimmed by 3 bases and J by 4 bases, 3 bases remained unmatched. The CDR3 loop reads CASSFPGQGYNEQFF. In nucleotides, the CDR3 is TGTGCCAGCAGCTTCCCGGGACAGGGGTACAATGAGCAGTTCTTC.

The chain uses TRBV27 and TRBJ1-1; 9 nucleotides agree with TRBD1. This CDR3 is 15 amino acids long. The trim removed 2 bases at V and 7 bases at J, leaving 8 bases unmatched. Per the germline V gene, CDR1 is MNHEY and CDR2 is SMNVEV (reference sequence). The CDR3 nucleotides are TGTGCCAGCAGTTTAGCCACCGGGACAGGGAGTGAAGCTTTCTTT. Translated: CASSLATGTGSEAFF.

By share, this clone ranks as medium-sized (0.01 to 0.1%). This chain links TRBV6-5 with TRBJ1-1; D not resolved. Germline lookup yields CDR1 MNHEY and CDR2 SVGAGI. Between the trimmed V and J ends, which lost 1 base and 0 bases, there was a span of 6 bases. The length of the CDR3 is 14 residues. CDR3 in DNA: TGTGCCAGCAGTTACTTGGATATGAACACTGAAGCTTTCTTT. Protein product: CASSYLDMNTEAFF.

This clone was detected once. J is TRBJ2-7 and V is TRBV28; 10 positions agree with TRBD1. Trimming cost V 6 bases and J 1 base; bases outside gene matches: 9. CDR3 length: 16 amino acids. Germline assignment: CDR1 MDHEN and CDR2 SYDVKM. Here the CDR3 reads CASSLHGTGASYEQYF. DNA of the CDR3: TGTGCCAGCAGCCTGCACGGGACAGGGGCGTCCTACGAGCAGTACTTC. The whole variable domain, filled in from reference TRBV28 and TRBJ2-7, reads DVKVTQSSRYLVKRTGEKVFLECVQDMDHENMFWYRQDPGLGLRLIYFSYDVKMKEKGDIPEGYSVSREKKERFSLILESASTNQTSMYLCASSLHGTGASYEQYFGPGTRLTVT.

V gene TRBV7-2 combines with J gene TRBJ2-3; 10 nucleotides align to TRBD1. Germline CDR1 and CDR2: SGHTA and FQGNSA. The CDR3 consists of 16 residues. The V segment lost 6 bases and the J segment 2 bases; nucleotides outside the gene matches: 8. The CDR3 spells CASRLTGGGITDTQYF. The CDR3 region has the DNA TGTGCCAGCAGGCTGACAGGGGGCGGGATCACAGATACGCAGTATTTT. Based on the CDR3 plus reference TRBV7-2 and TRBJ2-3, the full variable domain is GAGVSQSPSNKVTEKGKDVELRCDPISGHTALYWYRQSLGQGLEFLIYFQGNSAPDKSGLPSDRFSAERTGGSVSTLTIQRTQQEDSAVYLCASRLTGGGITDTQYFGPGTRLTVL.

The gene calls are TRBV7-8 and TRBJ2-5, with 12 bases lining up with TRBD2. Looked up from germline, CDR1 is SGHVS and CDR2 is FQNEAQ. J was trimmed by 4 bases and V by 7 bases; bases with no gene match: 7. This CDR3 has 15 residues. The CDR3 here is CASTRTSGVRETQYF. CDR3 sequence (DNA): TGTGCCAGCACCAGGACTAGCGGGGTTCGAGAGACCCAGTACTTC.

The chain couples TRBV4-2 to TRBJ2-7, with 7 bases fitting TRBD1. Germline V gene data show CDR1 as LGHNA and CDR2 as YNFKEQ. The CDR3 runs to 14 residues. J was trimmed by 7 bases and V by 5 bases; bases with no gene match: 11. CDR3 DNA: TGTGCCAGCAGCTTGGGACAGTACCTTCGTGAGCAGTACTTC. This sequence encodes CASSLGQYLREQYF.

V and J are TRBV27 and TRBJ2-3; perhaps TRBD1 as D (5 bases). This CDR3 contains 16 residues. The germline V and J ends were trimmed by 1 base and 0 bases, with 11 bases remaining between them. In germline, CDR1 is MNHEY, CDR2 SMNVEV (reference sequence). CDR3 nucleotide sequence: TGTGCCAGCAGTTTATTGGCCAGACAGAGCACAGATACGCAGTATTTT. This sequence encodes CASSLLARQSTDTQYF.

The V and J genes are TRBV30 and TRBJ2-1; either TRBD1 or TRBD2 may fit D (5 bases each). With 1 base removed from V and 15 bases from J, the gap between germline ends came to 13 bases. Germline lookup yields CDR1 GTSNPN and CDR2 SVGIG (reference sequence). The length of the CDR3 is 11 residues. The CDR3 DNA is TGTGCCTGGAGTGGTGGGGACGCTCCGTTCTTC. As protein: CAWSGGDAPFF.

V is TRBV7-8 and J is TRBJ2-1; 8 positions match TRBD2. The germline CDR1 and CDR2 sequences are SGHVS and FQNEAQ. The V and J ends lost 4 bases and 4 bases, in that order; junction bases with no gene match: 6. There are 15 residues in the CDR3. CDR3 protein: CASSSLAGSYNEQFF. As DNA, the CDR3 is TGTGCCAGCAGCTCGTTAGCGGGAAGTTACAATGAGCAGTTCTTC.

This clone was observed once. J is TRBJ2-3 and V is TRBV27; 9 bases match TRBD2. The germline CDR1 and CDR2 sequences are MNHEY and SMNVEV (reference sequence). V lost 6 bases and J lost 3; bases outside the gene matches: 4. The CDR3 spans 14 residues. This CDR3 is CASRPSGTTDTQYF. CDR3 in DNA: TGTGCCAGCAGGCCTAGCGGGACGACAGATACGCAGTATTTT.

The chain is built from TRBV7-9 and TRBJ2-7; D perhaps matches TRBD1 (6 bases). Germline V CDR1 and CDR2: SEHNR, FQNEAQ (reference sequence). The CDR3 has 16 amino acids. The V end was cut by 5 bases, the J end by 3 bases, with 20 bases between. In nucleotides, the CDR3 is TGTGCCAGCAGCCCTCTCGAGGGGGAGTGGGTCTACGAGCAGTACTTC. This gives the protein CASSPLEGEWVYEQYF.

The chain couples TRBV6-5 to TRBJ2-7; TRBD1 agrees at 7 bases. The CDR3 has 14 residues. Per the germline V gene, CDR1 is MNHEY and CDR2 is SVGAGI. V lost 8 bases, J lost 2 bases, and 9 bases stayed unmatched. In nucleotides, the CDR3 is TGTGCCAGCTCCTACCTGCAGGGGGCCTACGAGCAGTACTTC. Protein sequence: CASSYLQGAYEQYF.

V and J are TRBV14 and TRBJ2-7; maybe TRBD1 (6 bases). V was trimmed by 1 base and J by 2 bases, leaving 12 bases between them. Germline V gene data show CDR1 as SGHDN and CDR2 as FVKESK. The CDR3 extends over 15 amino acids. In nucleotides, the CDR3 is TGTGCCAGCAGCCAAGCGACCACAGGGACCTACGAGCAGTACTTC. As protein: CASSQATTGTYEQYF.

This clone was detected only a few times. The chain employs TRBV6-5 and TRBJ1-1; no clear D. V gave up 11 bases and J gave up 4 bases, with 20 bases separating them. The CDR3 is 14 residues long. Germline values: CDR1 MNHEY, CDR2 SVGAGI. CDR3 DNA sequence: TGTGCCCCCAGATCTGTGTCTTTGGGCACTGAAGCTTTCTTT. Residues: CAPRSVSLGTEAFF.